This is a list of T cell receptor beta chains from one sample in a study of blood T cells in healthy people across ages. MiXCR, run by TCRdb on the 5' RACE reads, gives a single entry per CDR3 protein. The sample gives approximately 1.5 million distinct CDR3 sequences, about 42% of which show up once; around 4% is in the top ten. The sequenced sample was blood. The receptors come from a woman aged 18-29 years in good health. Each CDR3 is given with its conserved first and last residue. A D gene is named only where the DNA matches it firmly. Size tells how often a clone was seen (once, few, many) or the class of an expanded clone, and some rows leave it out.

J gene: TRBJ2-4
clone size: NA
V gene: TRBV18
D gene: TRBD2
CDR3 protein: CASSPGGRAKNIQYF
CDR3 DNA: TGTGCCAGCTCACCCGGCGGGAGGGCCAAAAACATTCAGTACTTC

J gene: TRBJ1-2
clone size: NA
V gene: TRBV7-2
D gene: NA
CDR3 protein: CASSSDGGNNYGYTF
CDR3 DNA: TGTGCCAGCAGCTCAGACGGGGGCAATAACTATGGCTACACCTTC

J gene: TRBJ2-1
clone size: NA
V gene: TRBV9
D gene: TRBD2
CDR3 protein: CASSVVAGGPNEQFF
CDR3 DNA: TGTGCCAGCAGCGTAGTAGCGGGGGGCCCCAATGAGCAGTTCTTC

J gene: TRBJ2-1
clone size: few
V gene: TRBV5-1
D gene: TRBD2
CDR3 protein: CASSVTAGVSNNEQFF
CDR3 DNA: TGCGCCAGCAGCGTGACAGCGGGAGTCTCCAACAATGAGCAGTTCTTC

J gene: TRBJ1-2
clone size: many
V gene: TRBV7-9
D gene: NA
CDR3 protein: CASSPGRANYGYTF
CDR3 DNA: TGTGCCAGCAGCCCGGGACGGGCTAACTATGGCTACACCTTC

J gene: TRBJ2-3
clone size: few
V gene: TRBV7-9
D gene: TRBD1
CDR3 protein: CASSLAWDRVADTQYF
CDR3 DNA: TGTGCCAGCAGCTTAGCGTGGGACAGGGTGGCAGATACGCAGTATTTT

J gene: TRBJ1-4
clone size: few
V gene: TRBV20-1
D gene: TRBD1
CDR3 protein: CSASGGGGTNEKLFF
CDR3 DNA: TGCAGTGCTAGCGGAGGGGGCGGAACTAATGAAAAACTGTTTTTT

J gene: TRBJ2-1
clone size: NA
V gene: TRBV7-2
D gene: NA
CDR3 protein: CASSPNWGNEQFF
CDR3 DNA: TGTGCCAGCAGCCCAAACTGGGGGAATGAGCAGTTCTTC

J gene: TRBJ1-5
clone size: NA
V gene: TRBV20-1
D gene: NA
CDR3 protein: CSAPGGENQPQHF
CDR3 DNA: TGCAGTGCACCCGGGGGGGAGAACCAGCCCCAGCATTTT

J gene: TRBJ2-6
clone size: NA
V gene: TRBV19
D gene: TRBD1
CDR3 protein: CASSAGTGVSGANVLTF
CDR3 DNA: TGTGCCAGTAGTGCCGGGACAGGGGTATCTGGGGCCAACGTCCTGACTTTC

J gene: TRBJ2-1
clone size: NA
V gene: TRBV20-1
D gene: NA
CDR3 protein: CSAKQGYNEQFF
CDR3 DNA: TGCAGTGCTAAACAGGGCTACAATGAGCAGTTCTTC

J gene: TRBJ2-5
clone size: few
V gene: TRBV4-1
D gene: NA
CDR3 protein: CASSPWPKETQYF
CDR3 DNA: TGCGCCAGCAGCCCTTGGCCTAAAGAGACCCAGTACTTC

J gene: TRBJ1-2
clone size: many
V gene: TRBV27
D gene: NA
CDR3 protein: CASSLGPAYGYTF
CDR3 DNA: TGTGCCAGCAGTTTGGGACCGGCCTATGGCTACACCTTC

J gene: TRBJ2-1
clone size: NA
V gene: TRBV7-9
D gene: TRBD2
CDR3 protein: CASRATSGAINEQFF
CDR3 DNA: TGTGCCAGCAGGGCAACTAGCGGGGCGATTAATGAGCAGTTCTTC

J gene: TRBJ2-5
clone size: few
V gene: TRBV11-2
D gene: NA
CDR3 protein: CASSLQAAETQYF
CDR3 DNA: TGTGCCAGCAGCTTACAGGCTGCGGAGACCCAGTACTTC

J gene: TRBJ2-1
clone size: NA
V gene: TRBV12-3/TRBV12-4
D gene: NA
CDR3 protein: CASSSPGLSYNEQFF
CDR3 DNA: TGTGCCAGCAGTTCTCCCGGCCTCTCCTACAATGAGCAGTTCTTC

J gene: TRBJ1-1
clone size: NA
V gene: TRBV20-1
D gene: NA
CDR3 protein: CSAMARLVGNTEAFF
CDR3 DNA: TGCAGTGCTATGGCGCGATTGGTCGGGAACACTGAAGCTTTCTTT

J gene: TRBJ2-1
clone size: few
V gene: TRBV20-1
D gene: TRBD2
CDR3 protein: CSASTSGFVGEQFF
CDR3 DNA: TGCAGTGCTTCGACTAGCGGGTTCGTCGGTGAGCAGTTCTTC

J gene: TRBJ1-5
clone size: few
V gene: TRBV2
D gene: NA
CDR3 protein: CASRTENSNQPQHF
CDR3 DNA: TGTGCCAGCAGGACAGAAAATAGCAATCAGCCCCAGCATTTT

J gene: TRBJ2-7
clone size: few
V gene: TRBV7-9
D gene: NA
CDR3 protein: CASSSSIAYEQYF
CDR3 DNA: TGTGCCAGCAGCTCAAGTATTGCCTACGAGCAGTACTTC

J gene: TRBJ1-2
clone size: few
V gene: TRBV20-1
D gene: TRBD1
CDR3 protein: CSAKDRDGYTF
CDR3 DNA: TGCAGTGCTAAAGACAGGGATGGCTACACCTTC

J gene: TRBJ1-1
clone size: NA
V gene: TRBV2
D gene: NA
CDR3 protein: CASSGDHMNTEAFF
CDR3 DNA: TGTGCCAGCAGCGGCGACCACATGAACACTGAAGCTTTCTTT